The subject of this entry is one T cell receptor (beta chain). This clone's antigen is unknown. There are no base qualities to consult, and no much larger clone falls within one base. The data stem from a study of T cell responses to AZD1222 COVID-19 vaccine (dated by TCRdb to about 2021). For the wider study: Because spike-specific TCR depth and breadth did not differ between the two schedules, AZD1222 recipients who got a second dose at roughly 4 weeks were pooled with those who got a second dose at roughly 12 weeks. Enrollment into the trials was organized by age into subgroups of 18-55, 56-69 and 70-plus years, and those subgroups contained roughly 140, 27 and 60 TCR-sequenced participants, respectively. TCR sequencing was performed for 230 to 250 trial participants, of whom approximately 200 were given two doses of AZD1222 and roughly 25 were given two doses of MenACWY control vaccine.

According to the study, the label for this sample's time point signals: baseline before first vaccination. Vaccinee samples came from UK trials COV001 and COV002, including a single-blind randomized controlled phase 2/3 trial of AZD1222 (ChAdOx1 nCoV-19) in healthy adults. For TCRbeta chain sequencing, PBMC samples from trial participants were taken at day 0 and at day 28 after the second dose. Trimming at the junction amounts to 5 bases on V and 2 bases on J, and the germline ends lie 10 bases apart. From the germline V gene, CDR1 is MGHDK and CDR2 is SYGVNS. From cysteine to phenylalanine, the CDR3 is 13 amino acids long. The retained sequence is limited to the CDR3, 39 bases, with the frame set at the first base. The CDR3 regions of human TCRbeta chains were subjected to immunosequencing. Per the source publication's procedure: Repertoire TCRs were checked for matches against a reference library of SARS-CoV-2-specific TCRs that had been generated using the MIRA antigen-specificity platform. Breadth meant the fraction of unique TCRs that were SARS-CoV-2-associated, whereas depth meant the fraction of total T cells that were SARS-CoV-2-associated. Using the MIRA data, each spike-specific TCR was assigned both to the spike region to which the TCR was reactive and to a CD4 or CD8 class. Log10-transformed breadth and depth values were compared by one-way ANOVA with Sidak's multiple comparisons tests. Drawn from immuneACCESS, this table holds only the in-frame rearrangements with V and J called that TCRdb kept. Clones are partly lost; checked studies trace under half to an unresolved V gene and leave the rest unexplained. For V, J and clone size, that table is used; D and trimming come from the DNA. A total of over 100,000 clones appear in this sample, roughly 84% of them only once. About 9.7% of the sample is taken by the ten largest.

Study-wide conclusions, independent of this receptor: CD4 TCRs associated with the vaccine covered the entire spike protein, and the dominant responses were in regions 160-218 and 743-854. The 56-69-year group was small, and its depth increase did not reach significance, likely because of low power. Participants were mostly white British and included more females than males, and it was suggested by the authors that clonal diversity may have been underestimated. Reportedly, almost half of the unique spike-specific TCRs recognized epitopes lying outside the regions that are mutated in the B.1.351 and B.1.1.7 variants. Because no day 14 peak-response samples were available, repertoires were characterized only after the peak T cell response. Conclusions about previously exposed vaccinees are limited because only a handful of AZD1222 recipients were SARS-CoV-2 seropositive at baseline. After two AZD1222 doses, both the breadth and the depth of spike-specific TCRs were significantly higher than at day 0 and than in MenACWY recipients.

The specimen was peripheral blood, collected on day 0 of AZD1222 vaccination. This chain joins TRBV25-1 to TRBJ2-7; TRBD1 is perhaps the D gene, given 5 matching bases. This clonotype originated in an adult in good health. The CDR3 loop reads CASSLTETYEQYF. DNA sequence: TGTGCCAGCAGTTTGACAGAAACCTACGAGCAGTACTTC.